One and the same sample provided the 12 T cell receptor beta chains below, sequenced in a study of T cells in Graves' hyperthyroidism and ophthalmopathy. The TCR beta CDR3 regions underwent amplification using RNA transcripts as the source. The HTBI set primed first-round TCR CDR3 RT-PCR. In TCRdb, the multiplex PCR reads were re-called with MiXCR into one record per CDR3 protein. The sample has a few hundred thousand distinct CDR3 sequences; roughly 15% are singletons. Specimen: blood. The receptors were gathered from a woman aged 40 to 55 with Graves' hyperthyroidism that later progressed to Graves' ophthalmopathy.

This clonotype was seen at least ten times. The CDR3 is CASSFGGRGQFNSPLHF. The CDR3 DNA is TGTGCCAGCAGTTTTGGAGGACGGGGCCAATTTAATTCACCCCTCCACTTT. The chain joins TRBV28 to TRBJ1-6; D is perhaps TRBD1 (5 bases). This CDR3 is built from 17 residues. The germline gives CDR1 MDHEN, CDR2 SYDVKM. V lost 3 bases and J 6 bases, leaving 18 bases between the germline ends.

This clonotype was seen at least ten times. The chain combines TRBV20-1 with TRBJ1-2; the D is unclear. This CDR3 has 13 residues. Trimming pared 0 bases from V and 1 base from J, leaving 6 bases between. Germline values: CDR1 DFQATT, CDR2 SNEGSKA (reference sequence). CDR3 loop: CSAREDGNYGYTF. Written as DNA, the CDR3 is TGCAGTGCTAGAGAAGACGGTAACTATGGCTACACCTTC.

The V call is TRBV28, the J call TRBJ2-7; TRBD2 matches 9 bases. The junction had 13 bases not matched to a gene; V was cut back by 3 bases and J by 4 bases. CDR3 length: 17 amino acids. From germline, CDR1 is MDHEN and CDR2 SYDVKM. CDR3 nucleotides: TGTGCCAGCAGTTTTTATAGCGGGAGATCTGTGTGGTACGAGCAGTACTTC. Residues: CASSFYSGRSVWYEQYF. The full variable domain, rest sourced from reference TRBV28 and TRBJ2-7, is DVKVTQSSRYLVKRTGEKVFLECVQDMDHENMFWYRQDPGLGLRLIYFSYDVKMKEKGDIPEGYSVSREKKERFSLILESASTNQTSMYLCASSFYSGRSVWYEQYFGPGTRLTVT.

This clonotype showed up many times. The chain couples TRBV28 to TRBJ1-5; 9 bases match TRBD1. This CDR3 contains 15 residues. CDR1 and CDR2 (germline): MDHEN, SYDVKM. Trimming took 5 bases from V and 6 from J; bases not matched to a gene: 8. The CDR3, as DNA: TGTGCCAGCAGTAAAGGTACAGGGGGCCTTCAGCCCCAGCATTTT. Amino acid sequence: CASSKGTGGLQPQHF.

This chain links TRBV12-3 or TRBV12-4 with TRBJ2-2; D not certain. Deletions cut 2 bases from V and 7 bases from J, with 8 bases between. CDR3 length: 13 amino acids. As DNA, the CDR3 is TGTGCCAGCAGTTTAATGGGGATCGGGGAGCTGTTTTTT. It specifies CASSLMGIGELFF.

In its sample, this clonotype was seen once. The genes are TRBV9 and TRBJ2-5; the D gene is possibly TRBD2 (5 bases). The CDR3 length is 17 residues. CDR1 SGDLS and CDR2 YYNGEE come from the germline V gene. V lost 4 bases and J lost 1, with 20 bases in between. CDR3 residues: CASSLANLRQVQETQYF. CDR3 DNA: TGTGCCAGCAGCTTAGCGAATCTACGGCAGGTCCAAGAGACCCAGTACTTC.

This clonotype came up many times. This rearrangement joins TRBV28 to TRBJ2-7; D unresolved. The germline gives CDR1 MDHEN, CDR2 SYDVKM. The CDR3 loop spans 14 amino acids. The V and J ends lost 5 bases and 5 bases respectively, with 16 bases between them. The CDR3 bases are TGTGCCAGCAGTCCACGGAGCGCTCGCGACGAGCAGTACTTC. Translating it yields CASSPRSARDEQYF.

A note on this clonotype: A much larger clone differs from this one at a single base, so this may be a read error. CDR3 region: CGAGVSGETQYF. The CDR3 bases are TGCGGCGCTGGGGTTAGCGGAGAGACCCAGTACTTC. The genes are TRBV29-1 and TRBJ2-5, with a possible D match to TRBD2 (6 bases). Germline V gene sequence: CDR1 SQVTM, CDR2 ANQGSEA. The CDR3 is 12 amino acids.

This clonotype was seen at least ten times. The V and J genes are TRBV11-2 and TRBJ2-7, with D perhaps assigned TRBD1 or TRBD2 (6 bases each). Germline CDR1 is SGHAT and CDR2 is FQNNGV. Trimming removed 3 bases at V and 7 bases at J, with 16 bases between. The CDR3 length is 14 residues. The CDR3 nucleotides read TGTGCCAGCAGCTTTGGACAGCGGGCTTGGGAGCAGTACTTC. Translation: CASSFGQRAWEQYF.

The table lists this clonotype with a few counts. The chain joins TRBV9 to TRBJ2-3; possible D gene TRBD1, 5 bases. Trimming removed 2 bases at V and 2 bases at J, with 9 bases between. The germline CDR1 and CDR2 sequences are SGDLS and YYNGEE. This CDR3 comprises 14 residues. The CDR3 here is CASSVTRVTDTQYF. In nucleotides, the CDR3 is TGTGCCAGCAGCGTTACCAGGGTCACAGATACGCAGTATTTT. The whole variable domain, remainder taken from reference TRBV9 and TRBJ2-3, is DSGVTQTPKHLITATGQRVTLRCSPRSGDLSVYWYQQSLDQGLQFLIQYYNGEERAKGNILERFSAQQFPDLHSELNLSSLELGDSALYFCASSVTRVTDTQYFGPGTRLTVL.

This clonotype was observed many times. The J gene is TRBJ2-2, the V gene TRBV2; D possibly corresponds to TRBD2 (6 bases). The CDR3 runs to 13 residues. Trimming removed 8 bases from V and 3 bases from J, with 10 bases in between. Germline V CDR1 and CDR2: SNHLY, FYNNEI. CDR3 protein: CASRGVYTGELFF. CDR3 sequence (DNA): TGTGCCAGCCGCGGGGTCTACACCGGGGAGCTGTTTTTT.

The chain employs TRBV19 and TRBJ2-7; D gene unclear. Germline V CDR1 and CDR2: LNHDA, SQIVND (reference sequence). V gave up 3 bases and J gave up 0 bases, with 12 bases separating them. The CDR3 totals 15 residues. The CDR3 loop is CASSISATASYEQYF. The CDR3 DNA follows: TGTGCCAGTAGTATTTCCGCGACGGCCTCCTACGAGCAGTACTTC.